The entry that follows covers one T cell receptor beta chain sequence. The antigen it recognizes is unknown. Base qualities are not recorded, but no much larger clone differs from it by a single base. Whole blood was collected in K2EDTA tubes by collaborating institutions according to the institutions' own protocols. For TCRbeta analysis, collaborator samples were shipped as frozen whole blood, as isolated PBMCs, or as DNA extracted from either sample type. The data are from a study of blood T cell repertoires in COVID-19 (dated by TCRdb to the early 2020s). Regarding the complete study: The collaborator samples originated in the United States, Italy and Spain and spanned the acute and convalescent phases of COVID-19. The material from the prospective study consisted of cDNA or gDNA derived from T cells, B-cell-depleted T cells, or PBMCs. Deeply sampled blood TCRbeta repertoires from subjects exposed to, actively infected with, or recovered from COVID-19 were included in the dataset. The repertoires were released in a freely available public database intended as a resource for research on the immune response to SARS-CoV-2. The samples were drawn from the first 160 participants of the ongoing ImmuneRACE study and from 950 to 1,500 subjects provided by 6 global collaborators. A de-identified subject ID, COVID-19 status, age in years and sex were almost always included in the sample metadata. Where HLA class I and class II types were available, the types were taken from metadata supplied by the sample provider, not from assay-based typing.

The immunoSEQ Assay, a bias-controlled multiplex PCR, was used to amplify TCRbeta CDR3 regions from genomic DNA. The original pipeline was this. The number of nucleated cells in each sample was estimated from the amplification of reference gene primers within the assay. To quantify the absolute abundance of each unique TCRbeta CDR3 rearrangement, sequence reads were collapsed and filtered. For each sample, productive Simpson clonality was calculated by taking the square root of Simpson's diversity index across productive rearrangements. As stored in TCRdb, this immuneACCESS dataset retains in-frame rearrangements with V and J assigned. A fraction of the clones does not appear; measured against another copy, unresolved V genes explain less than half of the discrepancy, and the remainder lacks a known reason. The V and J calls and clone size are taken from that table; D and trimming were inferred from the DNA. This sample is represented by around 15,000 clones; less than 85% of them were singletons. The ten largest clonotypes hold approximately 15% of the sample.

What the authors observed across the whole study: Clinical and demographic metadata were provided uncurated, with the amount varying by source and participant.

The sample taken for sequencing was peripheral blood. The source of this sequence is a middle-aged man with active or convalescent COVID-19.

Read as DNA, the sequence is TGTGCCAGCAGCCCACGGACAGGGACCTACGAGCAGTACTTC. Its product reads: CASSPRTGTYEQYF. The rearrangement combines TRBV5-4 with TRBJ2-7, with 8 central nucleotides matching TRBD1. CDR1 and CDR2 are drawn from the germline V gene (reference sequence): SGHNT, YYREEE. From V the trimming removes 4 bases and from J it removes 2 bases, while the gene matches leave 5 bases of the junction unaccounted for. CDR3 length: 14 amino acids, cysteine to phenylalanine. The only DNA kept is the CDR3, 42 bases in frame from the first base.